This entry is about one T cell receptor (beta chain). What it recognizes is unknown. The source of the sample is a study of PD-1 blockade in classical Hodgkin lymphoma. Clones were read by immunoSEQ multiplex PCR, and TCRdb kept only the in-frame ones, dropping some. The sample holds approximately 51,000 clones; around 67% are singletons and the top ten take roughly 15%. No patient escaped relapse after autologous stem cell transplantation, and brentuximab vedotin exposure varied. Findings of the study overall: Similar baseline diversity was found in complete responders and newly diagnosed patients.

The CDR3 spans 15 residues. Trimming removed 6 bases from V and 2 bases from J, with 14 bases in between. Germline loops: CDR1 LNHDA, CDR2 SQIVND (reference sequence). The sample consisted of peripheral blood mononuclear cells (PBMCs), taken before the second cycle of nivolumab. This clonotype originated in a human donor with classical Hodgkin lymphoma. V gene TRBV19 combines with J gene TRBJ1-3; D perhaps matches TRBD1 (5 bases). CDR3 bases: TGTGCCAGTAGCCCACTACCAGGGACTGGAAACACCATATATTTT. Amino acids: CASSPLPGTGNTIYF.